This T cell receptor (beta chain) is from a study of blood T cell repertoires in COVID-19. Across the whole study: From the United States, Italy and Spain came samples of acute and convalescent COVID-19.

Study processing details: Nucleated cell number was recorded as an estimate derived from reference gene primer amplification. Using immunoSEQ multiplex PCR, the repertoire was profiled, and TCRdb retains in-frame clones only, with some absent. D and trimming were read from the DNA, whereas the V and J calls and clone size are those reported in that table. This sample has around 180,000 clones; 70% to 90% occur once, and the top ten carry about 18%. This CDR3 spans 16 amino acids. The V end lost 4 bases, the J end lost 0 bases, and 11 bases lay between the germline ends. Germline CDR1 is SGHNT and CDR2 is YYREEE (reference sequence).

This clonotype was sampled from a person aged 70 to 80 with COVID-19, enrolled during active disease. Material for sequencing was peripheral blood. V and J are TRBV5-4 and TRBJ1-6; a weak D match, TRBD1 (5 bases). CDR3 in DNA: TGTGCCAGCAGCAGGGACGGGAGCTCCTATAATTCACCCCTCCACTTT. Amino acid sequence: CASSRDGSSYNSPLHF.